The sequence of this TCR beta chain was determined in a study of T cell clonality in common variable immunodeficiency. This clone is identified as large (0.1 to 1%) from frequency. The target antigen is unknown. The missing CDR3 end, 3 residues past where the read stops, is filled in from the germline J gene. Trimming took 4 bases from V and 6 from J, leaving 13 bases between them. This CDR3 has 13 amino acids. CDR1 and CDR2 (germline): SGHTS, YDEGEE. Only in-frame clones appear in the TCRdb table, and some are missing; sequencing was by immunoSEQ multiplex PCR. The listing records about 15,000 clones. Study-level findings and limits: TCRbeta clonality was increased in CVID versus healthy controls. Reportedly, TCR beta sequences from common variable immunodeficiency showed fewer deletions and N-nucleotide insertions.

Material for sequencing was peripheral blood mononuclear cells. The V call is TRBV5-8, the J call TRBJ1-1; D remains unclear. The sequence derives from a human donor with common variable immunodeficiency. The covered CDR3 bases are TGTGCCAGCAGCCCGGGTGATCGGGCTGAA. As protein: CASSPGDRAE. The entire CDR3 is CASSPGDRAEAFF.